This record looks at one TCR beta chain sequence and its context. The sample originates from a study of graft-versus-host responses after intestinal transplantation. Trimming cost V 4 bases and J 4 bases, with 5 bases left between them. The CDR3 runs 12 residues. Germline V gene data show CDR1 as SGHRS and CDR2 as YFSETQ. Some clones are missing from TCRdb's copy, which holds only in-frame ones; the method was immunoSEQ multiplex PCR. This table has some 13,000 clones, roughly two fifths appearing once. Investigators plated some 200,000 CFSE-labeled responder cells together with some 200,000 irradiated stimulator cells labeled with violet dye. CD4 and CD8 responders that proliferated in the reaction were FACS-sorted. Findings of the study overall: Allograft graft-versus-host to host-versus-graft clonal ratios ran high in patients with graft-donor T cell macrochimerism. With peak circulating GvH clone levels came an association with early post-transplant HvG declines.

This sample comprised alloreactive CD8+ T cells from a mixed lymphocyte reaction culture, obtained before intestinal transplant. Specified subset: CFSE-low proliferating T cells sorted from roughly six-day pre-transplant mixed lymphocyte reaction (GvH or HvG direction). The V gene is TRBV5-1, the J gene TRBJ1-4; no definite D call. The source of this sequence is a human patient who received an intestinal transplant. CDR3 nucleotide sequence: TGCGCCAGCAGCCAAAATAATGAAAAACTGTTTTTT. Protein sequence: CASSQNNEKLFF.